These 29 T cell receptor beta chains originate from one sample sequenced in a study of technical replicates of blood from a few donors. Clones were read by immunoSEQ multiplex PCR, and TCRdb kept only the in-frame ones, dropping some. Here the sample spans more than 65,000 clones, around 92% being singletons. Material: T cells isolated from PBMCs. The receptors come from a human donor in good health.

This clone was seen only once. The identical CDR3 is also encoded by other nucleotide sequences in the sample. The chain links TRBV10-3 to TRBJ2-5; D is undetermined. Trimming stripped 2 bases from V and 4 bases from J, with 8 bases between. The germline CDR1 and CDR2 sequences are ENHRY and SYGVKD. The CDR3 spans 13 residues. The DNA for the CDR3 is TGTGCCATCAGTGAGGCTAGAGGAGAGACCCAGTACTTC. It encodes CAISEARGETQYF.

CDR3 sequence (DNA): TGTGCCAGCAGCCAAGTATCGGAGGGAGAGACCCAGTACTTC. Its translation: CASSQVSEGETQYF. This sequence joins TRBV4-2 and TRBJ2-5; D possibly corresponds to TRBD2 (6 bases). The CDR3 sequence is 14 residues long. V lost 1 base and J 4 bases, leaving 10 bases between the germline ends. CDR1 is LGHNA, CDR2 YNFKEQ, per germline.

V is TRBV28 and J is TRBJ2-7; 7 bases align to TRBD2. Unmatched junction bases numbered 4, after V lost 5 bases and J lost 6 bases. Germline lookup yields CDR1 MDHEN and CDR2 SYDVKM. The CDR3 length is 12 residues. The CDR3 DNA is TGTGCCAGCAGTGGGAGGGACTCCGAGCAGTACTTC. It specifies CASSGRDSEQYF.

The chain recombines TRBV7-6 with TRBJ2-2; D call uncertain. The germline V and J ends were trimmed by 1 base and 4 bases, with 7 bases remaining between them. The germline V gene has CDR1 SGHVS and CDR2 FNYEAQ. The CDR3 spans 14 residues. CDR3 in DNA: TGTGCCAGCAGCTTAGTCGTGAGCACCGGGGAGCTGTTTTTT. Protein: CASSLVVSTGELFF.

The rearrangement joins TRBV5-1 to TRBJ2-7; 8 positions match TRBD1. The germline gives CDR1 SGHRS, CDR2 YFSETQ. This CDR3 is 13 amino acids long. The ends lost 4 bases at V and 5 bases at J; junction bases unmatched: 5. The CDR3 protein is CASSPGQGDEQYF. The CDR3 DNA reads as TGCGCCAGCAGCCCCGGACAGGGCGACGAGCAGTACTTC.

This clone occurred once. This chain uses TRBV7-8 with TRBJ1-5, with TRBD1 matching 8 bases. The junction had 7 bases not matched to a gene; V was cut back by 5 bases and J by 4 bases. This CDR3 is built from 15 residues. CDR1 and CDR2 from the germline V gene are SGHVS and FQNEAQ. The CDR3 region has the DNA TGTGCCAGCAGCGCCGGGACAGGCCGAAATCAGCCCCAGCATTTT. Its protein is CASSAGTGRNQPQHF.

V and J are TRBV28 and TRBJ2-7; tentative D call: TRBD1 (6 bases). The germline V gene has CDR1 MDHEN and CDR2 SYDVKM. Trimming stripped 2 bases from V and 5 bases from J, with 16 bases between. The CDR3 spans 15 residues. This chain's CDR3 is CASSLDGQGINEQYF. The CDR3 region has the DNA TGTGCCAGCAGTTTAGACGGGCAGGGGATCAACGAGCAGTACTTC.

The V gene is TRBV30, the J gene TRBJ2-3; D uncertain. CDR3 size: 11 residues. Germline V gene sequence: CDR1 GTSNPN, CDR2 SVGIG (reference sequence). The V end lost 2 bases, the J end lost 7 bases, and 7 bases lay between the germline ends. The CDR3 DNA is TGTGCCTGGAGTAACTCGAATACGCAGTATTTT. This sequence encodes CAWSNSNTQYF. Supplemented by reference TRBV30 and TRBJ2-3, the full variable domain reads SQTIHQWPATLVQPVGSPLSLECTVEGTSNPNLYWYRQAAGRGLQLLFYSVGIGQISSEVPQNLSASRPQDRQFILSSKKLLLSDSGFYLCAWSNSNTQYFGPGTRLTVL.

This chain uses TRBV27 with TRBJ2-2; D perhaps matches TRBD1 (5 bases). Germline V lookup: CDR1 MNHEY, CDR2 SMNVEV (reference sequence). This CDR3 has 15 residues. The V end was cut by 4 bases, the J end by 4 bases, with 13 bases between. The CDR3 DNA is TGTGCCAGCAGTTACCGTAGACAGATCACCGGGGAGCTGTTTTTT. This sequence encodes CASSYRRQITGELFF.

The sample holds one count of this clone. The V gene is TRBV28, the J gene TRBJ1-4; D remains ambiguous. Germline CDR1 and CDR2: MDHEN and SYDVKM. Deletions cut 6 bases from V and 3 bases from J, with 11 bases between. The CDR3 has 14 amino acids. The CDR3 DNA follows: TGTGCCAGCAGGGTATCTCTAGCTAATGAAAAACTGTTTTTT. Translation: CASRVSLANEKLFF.

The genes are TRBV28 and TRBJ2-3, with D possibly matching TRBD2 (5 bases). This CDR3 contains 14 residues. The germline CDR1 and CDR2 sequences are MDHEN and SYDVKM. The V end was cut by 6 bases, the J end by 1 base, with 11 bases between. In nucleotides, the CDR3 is TGTGCCAGCAGGAGAGGGCCTGGCACAGATACGCAGTATTTT. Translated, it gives CASRRGPGTDTQYF. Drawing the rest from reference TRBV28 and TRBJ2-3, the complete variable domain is DVKVTQSSRYLVKRTGEKVFLECVQDMDHENMFWYRQDPGLGLRLIYFSYDVKMKEKGDIPEGYSVSREKKERFSLILESASTNQTSMYLCASRRGPGTDTQYFGPGTRLTVL.

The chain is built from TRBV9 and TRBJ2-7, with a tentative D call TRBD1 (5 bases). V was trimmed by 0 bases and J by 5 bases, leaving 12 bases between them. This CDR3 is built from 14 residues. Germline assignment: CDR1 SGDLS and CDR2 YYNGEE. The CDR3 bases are TGTGCCAGCAGCGTAGAGGGGCAGGCTGACGAGCAGTACTTC. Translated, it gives CASSVEGQADEQYF.

The CDR3 DNA sequence: TGTGCCAGCAGCCTCGGAGGCAGCTATGGCTACACCTTC. As protein: CASSLGGSYGYTF. J is TRBJ1-2 and V is TRBV7-3, with D hard to call. V was pared by 5 bases and J by 4 bases, with 11 bases between. Germline V gene data show CDR1 as SGHTA and CDR2 as FQGTGA. The CDR3 totals 13 residues.

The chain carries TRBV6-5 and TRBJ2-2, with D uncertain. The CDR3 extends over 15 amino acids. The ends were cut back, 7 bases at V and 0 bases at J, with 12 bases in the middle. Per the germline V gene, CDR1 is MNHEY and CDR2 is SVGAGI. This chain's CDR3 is CASKVMSTNTGELFF. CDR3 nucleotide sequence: TGTGCCAGCAAAGTTATGAGCACGAACACCGGGGAGCTGTTTTTT.

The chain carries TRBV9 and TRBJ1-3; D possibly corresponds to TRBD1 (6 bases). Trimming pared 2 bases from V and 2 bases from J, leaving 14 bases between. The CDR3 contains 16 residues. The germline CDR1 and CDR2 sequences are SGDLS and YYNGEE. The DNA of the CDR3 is TGTGCCAGCAGCGTCTTCCCAGGGGAAACTGGAAACACCATATATTTT. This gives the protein CASSVFPGETGNTIYF.

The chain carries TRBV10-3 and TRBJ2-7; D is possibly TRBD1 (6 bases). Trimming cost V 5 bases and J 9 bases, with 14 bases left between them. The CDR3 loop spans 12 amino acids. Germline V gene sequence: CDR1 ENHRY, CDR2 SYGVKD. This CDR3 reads CAISQEGVAQYF. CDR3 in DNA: TGTGCCATCAGTCAAGAGGGGGTCGCGCAGTACTTC.

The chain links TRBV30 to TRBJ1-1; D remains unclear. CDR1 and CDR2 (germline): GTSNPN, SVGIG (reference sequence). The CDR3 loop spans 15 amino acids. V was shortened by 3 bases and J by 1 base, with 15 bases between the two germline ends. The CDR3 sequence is CAWRTTIYTNTEAFF. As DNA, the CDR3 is TGTGCCTGGAGAACAACCATATATACGAACACTGAAGCTTTCTTT.

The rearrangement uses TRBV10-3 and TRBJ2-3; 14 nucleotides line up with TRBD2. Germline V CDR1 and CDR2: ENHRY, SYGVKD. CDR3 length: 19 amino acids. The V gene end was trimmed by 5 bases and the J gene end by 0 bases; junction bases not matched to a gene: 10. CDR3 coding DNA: TGTGCCATCAGTAATCCGGGACTAGCGGGAGTGACTAGCACAGATACGCAGTATTTT. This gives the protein CAISNPGLAGVTSTDTQYF.

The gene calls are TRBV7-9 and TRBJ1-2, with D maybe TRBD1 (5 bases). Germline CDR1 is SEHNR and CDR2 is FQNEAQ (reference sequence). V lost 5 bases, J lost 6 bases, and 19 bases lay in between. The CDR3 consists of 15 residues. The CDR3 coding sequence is TGTGCCAGCAGCCCCATTTGGTTCGAAGGGGATGGCTACACCTTC. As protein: CASSPIWFEGDGYTF.

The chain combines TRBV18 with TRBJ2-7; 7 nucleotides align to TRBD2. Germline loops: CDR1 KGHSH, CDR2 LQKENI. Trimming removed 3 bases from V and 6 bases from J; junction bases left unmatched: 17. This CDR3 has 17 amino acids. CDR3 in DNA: TGTGCCAGCTCACCGATGAGGCAGGCTAGCGGCCGGGGCGAGCAGTACTTC. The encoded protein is CASSPMRQASGRGEQYF.

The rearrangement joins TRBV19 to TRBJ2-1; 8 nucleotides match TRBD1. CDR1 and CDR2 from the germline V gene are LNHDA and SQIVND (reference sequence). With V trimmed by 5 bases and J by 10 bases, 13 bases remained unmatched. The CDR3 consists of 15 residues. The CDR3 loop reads CASSVDRVRLEEQFF. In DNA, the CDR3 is TGTGCCAGTAGTGTGGACAGGGTTCGTTTAGAGGAGCAGTTCTTC.

In DNA form, the CDR3 reads TGTGCCAGCATGCACGGGACAGGGGACTACGAGCAGTACTTC. This translates into CASMHGTGDYEQYF. The V call is TRBV25-1, the J call TRBJ2-7, with TRBD1 matching over 10 bases. This CDR3 is 14 amino acids long. V was clipped by 7 bases and J by 3 bases; unmatched bases: 6. Germline assignment: CDR1 MGHDK and CDR2 SYGVNS.

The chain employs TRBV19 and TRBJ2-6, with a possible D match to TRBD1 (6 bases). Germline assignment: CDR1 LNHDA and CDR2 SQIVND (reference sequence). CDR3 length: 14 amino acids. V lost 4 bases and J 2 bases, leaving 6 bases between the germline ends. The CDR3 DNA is TGTGCCAGTAGTACAGGGGCTGGGGCCAACGTCCTGACTTTC. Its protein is CASSTGAGANVLTF.

Written as DNA, the CDR3 is TGCGCCAGCAGCCTTGGTAGCGGGAGCACAGATACGCAGTATTTT. This encodes CASSLGSGSTDTQYF. V gene TRBV4-3 combines with J gene TRBJ2-3, with 7 positions matching TRBD2. The CDR3 extends over 15 amino acids. Germline-derived CDR1 and CDR2 are LGHNA and YSLEER. Unmatched junction bases numbered 4, after V lost 4 bases and J lost 0 bases.

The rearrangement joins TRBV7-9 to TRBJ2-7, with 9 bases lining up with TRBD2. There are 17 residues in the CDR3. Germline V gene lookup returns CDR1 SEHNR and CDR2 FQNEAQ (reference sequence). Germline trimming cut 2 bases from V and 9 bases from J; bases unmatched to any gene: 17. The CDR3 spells CASSLNPSGTPVYVQYF. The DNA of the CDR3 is TGTGCCAGCAGCTTAAATCCTAGCGGGACCCCTGTTTATGTGCAGTACTTC.

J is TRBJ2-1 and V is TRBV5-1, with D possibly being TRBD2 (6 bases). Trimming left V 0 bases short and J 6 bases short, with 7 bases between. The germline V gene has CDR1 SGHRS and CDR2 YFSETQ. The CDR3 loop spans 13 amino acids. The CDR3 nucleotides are TGCGCCAGCAGCTTGGGCGGGGCCAATGAGCAGTTCTTC. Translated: CASSLGGANEQFF.

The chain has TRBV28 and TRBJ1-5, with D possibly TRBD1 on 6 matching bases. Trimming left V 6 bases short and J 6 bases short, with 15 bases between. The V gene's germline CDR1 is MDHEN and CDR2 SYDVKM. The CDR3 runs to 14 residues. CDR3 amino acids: CASRTEQGRQPQHF. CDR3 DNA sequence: TGTGCCAGCAGGACAGAACAGGGTCGTCAGCCCCAGCATTTT. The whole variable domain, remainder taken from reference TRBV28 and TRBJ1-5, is DVKVTQSSRYLVKRTGEKVFLECVQDMDHENMFWYRQDPGLGLRLIYFSYDVKMKEKGDIPEGYSVSREKKERFSLILESASTNQTSMYLCASRTEQGRQPQHFGDGTRLSIL.

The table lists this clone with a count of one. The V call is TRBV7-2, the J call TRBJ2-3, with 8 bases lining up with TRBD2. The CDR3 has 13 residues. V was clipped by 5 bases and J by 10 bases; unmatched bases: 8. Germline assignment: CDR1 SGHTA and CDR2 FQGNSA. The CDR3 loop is CASSVELAASQYF. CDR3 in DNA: TGTGCCAGCAGCGTCGAACTAGCGGCCTCGCAGTATTTT.

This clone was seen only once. CDR3 protein: CASSGGQYSNQPQHF. The CDR3 nucleotides are TGTGCCAGCAGCGGAGGACAGTATAGCAATCAGCCCCAGCATTTT. The chain employs TRBV9 and TRBJ1-5, with TRBD1 as a possible D gene (6 bases). The CDR3 is made up of 15 amino acids. The V end was cut by 3 bases, the J end by 0 bases, with 10 bases between. Germline CDR1 SGDLS, CDR2 YYNGEE.